The 10 T cell receptor beta chains below were found in one sample sequenced in a study of T cells in Graves' hyperthyroidism and ophthalmopathy. Amplified TCR beta CDR3 regions derived from RNA transcripts. With the HTBI primer set, the TCR CDR3 went through a first round of RT-PCR. TCRdb used MiXCR to reprocess the multiplex PCR reads, holding one entry per CDR3 protein. Here the sample spans approximately 710,000 distinct CDR3 sequences, 15% to 20% being singletons. The specimen was blood. The source is a man in his forties or fifties with Graves' hyperthyroidism.

This clonotype was seen repeatedly, ten times or more. DNA of the CDR3: TGTGCCAGCAGTCTGGGACAGGAAAGCTCCTACGAGCAGTACTTC. Encoded protein: CASSLGQESSYEQYF. The chain carries TRBV2 and TRBJ2-7, with 8 bases matching TRBD1. V dropped 5 bases and J dropped 0; count of bases not matched to a gene: 6. The CDR3 runs to 15 residues. Per germline, CDR1 SNHLY and CDR2 FYNNEI.

This chain joins TRBV7-2 and TRBJ1-4; D is possibly TRBD1 (5 bases). CDR1 is SGHTA, CDR2 FQGNSA, per germline. The CDR3 runs to 15 residues. V shed 5 bases and J shed 7 bases, with 17 bases lying between them. Here the CDR3 DNA reads TGTGCCAGCAGCCTTAACCTGGGGCCTGTTGAAAAACTGTTTTTT. It is translated as CASSLNLGPVEKLFF. Full variable domain (rest looked up from reference TRBV7-2 and TRBJ1-4): GAGVSQSPSNKVTEKGKDVELRCDPISGHTALYWYRQSLGQGLEFLIYFQGNSAPDKSGLPSDRFSAERTGGSVSTLTIQRTQQEDSAVYLCASSLNLGPVEKLFFGSGTQLSVL.

The chain employs TRBV20-1 and TRBJ1-2; D unclear. Germline-derived CDR1 and CDR2 are DFQATT and SNEGSKA (reference sequence). This CDR3 has 13 amino acids. V gave up 3 bases and J gave up 6 bases, with 14 bases separating them. CDR3 in DNA: TGCAGTGCTAGCGGCGGGAGGATTCATGGCTACACCTTC. It translates to CSASGGRIHGYTF.

This clonotype was observed at least ten times. This chain links TRBV2 with TRBJ2-2; TRBD1 agrees at 9 bases. From germline, CDR1 is SNHLY and CDR2 FYNNEI. Unmatched junction bases numbered 11, after V lost 8 bases and J lost 4 bases. The CDR3 extends over 16 amino acids. The CDR3 protein is CASRYQQGAGTGELFF. DNA of the CDR3: TGTGCCAGCCGTTACCAACAGGGGGCCGGCACCGGGGAGCTGTTTTTT.

Only a few counts were recorded for this clonotype. The V gene is TRBV20-1, the J gene TRBJ2-3, with D uncertain. Germline assignment: CDR1 DFQATT and CDR2 SNEGSKA (reference sequence). The CDR3 extends over 12 amino acids. V lost 5 bases and J lost 6, with 12 bases in between. CDR3 DNA sequence: TGCAGTGCTGACCCCCAGAGGGATACGCAGTATTTT. This translates into CSADPQRDTQYF.

Details on this clonotype: Being one base from a much bigger clone, this may be a read error. The chain has TRBV5-6 and TRBJ1-2, with D possibly matching TRBD1 (6 bases). The V gene lost 6 bases and the J gene lost 8 bases, with 14 bases spanning the gap. Looked up from germline, CDR1 is SGHDT and CDR2 is YYEEEE. The length of the CDR3 is 12 residues. Written as DNA, the CDR3 is TGTGCCAGCAACGGGGGGGCTGACGGCTACACCTTC. The encoded protein is CASNGGADGYTF.

The chain is built from TRBV12-3 or TRBV12-4 and TRBJ1-6, with TRBD1 matching 7 bases. CDR3 size: 13 residues. V trimming: 4 bases; J trimming: 10 bases; junction bases outside the gene matches: 4. The chain's CDR3 is CASSSGTASPLHF. The CDR3 DNA reads as TGTGCCAGCAGTTCCGGGACAGCCTCACCCCTCCACTTT.

This clonotype was counted ten times or more. V and J are TRBV7-2 and TRBJ2-7; 7 nucleotides align to TRBD1. V was clipped by 4 bases and J by 6 bases; unmatched bases: 6. Germline CDR1 SGHTA, CDR2 FQGNSA. The length of the CDR3 is 13 residues. This chain's CDR3 is CASSSQQGSEQYF. CDR3 DNA sequence: TGTGCCAGCAGCTCCCAACAGGGGAGCGAGCAGTACTTC.

This clonotype appeared many times. This sequence joins TRBV28 and TRBJ2-7, with 11 bases that match TRBD1. With 6 bases clipped from V and 1 base from J, the junction kept 5 bases outside the gene matches. CDR3 length: 15 residues. Germline V lookup: CDR1 MDHEN, CDR2 SYDVKM. The CDR3 DNA is TGTGCCAGCAGCGCCGGGACAGGGGGATCCTACGAGCAGTACTTC. It codes for CASSAGTGGSYEQYF.

This clonotype was counted only a few times. The chain carries TRBV4-1 and TRBJ2-5, with D perhaps TRBD1 (6 bases). This CDR3 spans 16 amino acids. Germline V gene sequence: CDR1 MGHRA, CDR2 YSYEKL. The V and J ends lost 4 bases and 0 bases respectively, with 15 bases between them. CDR3 in amino acids: CASSPAEGVYQETQYF. CDR3 nucleotides: TGCGCCAGCAGCCCCGCAGAGGGGGTTTACCAAGAGACCCAGTACTTC.